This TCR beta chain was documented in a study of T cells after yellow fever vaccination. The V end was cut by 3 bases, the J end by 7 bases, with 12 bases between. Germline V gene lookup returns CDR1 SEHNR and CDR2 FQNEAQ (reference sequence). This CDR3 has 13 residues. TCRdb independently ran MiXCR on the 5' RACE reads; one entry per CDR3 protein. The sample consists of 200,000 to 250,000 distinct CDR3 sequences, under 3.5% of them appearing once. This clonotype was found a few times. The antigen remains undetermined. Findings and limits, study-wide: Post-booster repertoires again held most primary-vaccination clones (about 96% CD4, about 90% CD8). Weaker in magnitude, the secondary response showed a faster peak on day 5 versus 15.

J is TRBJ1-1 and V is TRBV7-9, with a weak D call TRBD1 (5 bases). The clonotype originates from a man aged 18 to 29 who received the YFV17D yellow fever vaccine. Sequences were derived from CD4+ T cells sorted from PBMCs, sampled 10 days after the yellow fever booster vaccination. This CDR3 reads CASSFRGDDEAFF. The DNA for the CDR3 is TGTGCCAGCAGCTTTAGAGGGGACGATGAAGCTTTCTTT.